These T cell receptor beta chains were read from a single sample in a study of blood T cell repertoires in COVID-19. The assay was immunoSEQ multiplex PCR, and TCRdb's table has in-frame clones only and misses some. This table has 150,000 to 200,000 clones, roughly nine tenths appearing once. Sequencing was carried out using peripheral blood. These receptors all come from a man in his 70s with active or convalescent COVID-19. Both conserved end residues are part of each CDR3. The order of the fields is D gene, clone size, J gene, V gene, CDR3 protein, CDR3 DNA. D genes are given only for firm matches. Clone size, where shown, is once, few, many, or a class for clones that have expanded.

TRBD2 . TRBJ2-1 TRBV5-1 CASSSLSGGSRNEQFF TGCGCCAGCAGCTCCCTCTCGGGGGGTTCTCGCAATGAGCAGTTCTTC
TRBD1 once TRBJ2-7 TRBV7-9 CASSRGQINEQYF TGTGCCAGCAGCAGGGGACAGATCAACGAGCAGTACTTC
. . TRBJ2-4 TRBV7-2 CASSLTMADIQYF TGTGCCAGCAGCTTGACTATGGCGGACATTCAGTACTTC
. . TRBJ1-5 TRBV7-4 CASPPRGLSNQPQHF TGTGCCAGCCCTCCCCGAGGACTAAGCAATCAGCCCCAGCATTTT
TRBD2 . TRBJ2-4 TRBV29-1 CSMGCSSGSVVEAKNIQYF TGCAGCATGGGATGCTCTAGCGGGAGTGTCGTCGAGGCCAAAAACATTCAGTACTTC
TRBD1 . TRBJ1-2 TRBV6-5 CASNRGQGFYGYTF TGTGCCAGCAACCGGGGACAGGGTTTCTATGGCTACACCTTC
. . TRBJ1-2 TRBV28 CASSSLGDGYTF TGTGCCAGCAGTTCCCTCGGGGATGGCTACACCTTC
. . TRBJ2-7 TRBV30 CALKGGNYEQYF TGTGCCTTAAAGGGGGGGAACTACGAGCAGTACTTC
. . TRBJ1-2 TRBV6-1 CASSEASGQPKDGYTF TGTGCCAGCAGTGAAGCCTCGGGACAACCCAAGGATGGCTACACCTTC
. . TRBJ2-3 TRBV21-1 CASSKEWVRGTSGDNSTDTQYF TGTGCCAGCAGCAAAGAATGGGTTCGGGGGACTAGCGGGGATAATAGCACAGATACGCAGTATTTT
TRBD1 . TRBJ2-2 TRBV9 CASSVETGGSTGELFF TGTGCCAGCAGCGTTGAGACAGGGGGATCCACCGGGGAGCTGTTTTTT
. . TRBJ1-6 TRBV4-3 CASSQASYSPLHF TGCGCCAGCAGCCAAGCCTCCTATTCACCCCTCCACTTT
TRBD2 . TRBJ2-1 TRBV7-2 CASSWRTASSGYSYNEQFF TGTGCCAGCAGCTGGAGAACCGCGTCTAGCGGTTACTCCTACAATGAGCAGTTCTTC
TRBD1 . TRBJ2-2 TRBV11-2 CASSLRQGRNTGELFF TGTGCCAGCAGCTTACGACAGGGGAGGAACACCGGGGAGCTGTTTTTT
. . TRBJ2-2 TRBV27 CASSQTRNANTGELFF TGTGCCAGCAGTCAAACTAGAAACGCGAACACCGGGGAGCTGTTTTTT
TRBD1 . TRBJ2-1 TRBV30 CACPGQGAVEQFF TGTGCCTGTCCGGGACAGGGGGCGGTTGAGCAGTTCTTC
TRBD1 . TRBJ1-2 TRBV7-9 CASSLIGQGDGYTF TGTGCCAGCAGCTTAATCGGGCAGGGGGATGGCTACACCTTC
. . TRBJ2-5 TRBV10-2 CASSRAALAVETQYF TGCGCCAGCAGCCGAGCGGCACTGGCAGTTGAGACCCAGTACTTC
. . TRBJ2-1 TRBV6-6 CASRDLDEQFF TGTGCCAGCCGAGACTTGGATGAGCAGTTCTTC
. . TRBJ2-1 TRBV24-1 CATSAVWGEGVEQFF TGTGCCACCAGTGCCGTATGGGGGGAAGGGGTTGAGCAGTTCTTC
. . TRBJ1-4 TRBV18 CASSSTGSGEKLFF TGTGCCAGCTCAAGCACGGGGTCGGGTGAAAAACTGTTTTTT
. . TRBJ1-1 TRBV6-5 CASSYAGGTEAFF TGTGCCAGCAGTTACGCCGGAGGCACTGAAGCTTTCTTT
. once TRBJ1-6 TRBV27 CASSSIGGARYNSPLHF TGTGCCAGCAGTTCAATCGGGGGGGCGCGGTATAATTCACCCCTCCACTTT
TRBD2 . TRBJ2-5 TRBV5-4 CASSLVAGIQETQYF TGTGCCAGCAGCTTGGTAGCGGGGATCCAAGAGACCCAGTACTTC
. once TRBJ2-7 TRBV5-6 CASSLVAVSSYEQYF TGTGCCAGCAGCCTAGTCGCGGTTAGCTCCTACGAGCAGTACTTC
. . TRBJ1-1 TRBV6-1 CASSDPGGNGAFF TGTGCCAGCAGTGACCCCGGGGGAAACGGGGCTTTCTTT
TRBD2 . TRBJ2-1 TRBV27 CASSLGGSSYNEQFF TGTGCCAGCAGTTTAGGCGGGAGTTCCTACAATGAGCAGTTCTTC
TRBD1 . TRBJ1-5 TRBV7-2 CASSAGGGNQPQHF TGTGCCAGCAGCGCAGGGGGCGGCAATCAGCCCCAGCATTTT
. . TRBJ1-1 TRBV19 CASSIRLSTEAFF TGTGCCAGTAGTATTCGTCTCAGCACTGAAGCTTTCTTT
. . TRBJ2-4 TRBV28 CASSPTGLAKNIQYF TGTGCCAGCAGTCCGACAGGATTAGCCAAAAACATTCAGTACTTC
. . TRBJ2-7 TRBV24-1 CATSDRGLDRIQYEQYF TGTGCCACCAGTGATCGGGGACTCGACCGGATACAATACGAGCAGTACTTC
. . TRBJ1-1 TRBV14 CASSQGGPRGTEAFF TGTGCCAGCAGCCAGGGGGGACCTCGTGGGACTGAAGCTTTCTTT
TRBD2 . TRBJ2-3 TRBV3-1/TRBV3-2 CASSQGLAGHGTDTQYF TGTGCCAGCAGCCAAGGACTAGCGGGCCACGGCACAGATACGCAGTATTTT
. . TRBJ2-5 TRBV5-1 CASSLSQGRGETQYF TGCGCCAGCAGCTTGTCGCAGGGGAGGGGAGAGACCCAGTACTTC
TRBD1 few TRBJ2-5 TRBV9 CASSPRDRRETQYF TGTGCCAGCAGCCCTCGGGACAGGAGGGAGACCCAGTACTTC
TRBD1 . TRBJ2-7 TRBV5-1 CASRRDRSLGEQYF TGCGCCAGCAGGCGGGACAGGTCTTTAGGCGAGCAGTACTTC
TRBD2 . TRBJ2-3 TRBV5-1 CASSLSGGAADTQYF TGCGCCAGCAGCTTAAGCGGGGGGGCAGCAGATACGCAGTATTTT
. . TRBJ1-1 TRBV3-1/TRBV3-2 CASSPVGADYAEAFF TGTGCCAGCAGTCCTGTAGGGGCCGATTACGCTGAAGCTTTCTTT
TRBD1 . TRBJ2-2 TRBV19 CASSIPGQRRGELFF TGTGCCAGTAGCATCCCGGGACAGCGAAGGGGGGAGCTGTTTTTT
TRBD2 . TRBJ2-5 TRBV7-7 CASSLRTSSGRETQYF TGTGCCAGCAGCTTAAGGACCTCTAGCGGGAGAGAGACCCAGTACTTC
TRBD2 . TRBJ2-3 TRBV28 CASSEHEGLAVTDTQYF TGTGCCAGCAGTGAGCATGAGGGACTAGCGGTCACAGATACGCAGTATTTT
TRBD2 . TRBJ2-7 TRBV19 CASSPRTGLAGAYEQYF TGTGCCAGTAGTCCACGGACAGGTCTAGCGGGAGCATACGAGCAGTACTTC
TRBD1 . TRBJ2-3 TRBV5-1 CASSLNPSTGVSTDTQYF TGCGCCAGCAGCTTGAACCCCTCGACAGGGGTGAGCACAGATACGCAGTATTTT
TRBD1 few TRBJ1-2 TRBV7-9 CASSAGQGFTYGYTF TGTGCCAGCAGCGCGGGACAGGGATTTACCTATGGCTACACCTTC
. . TRBJ1-2 TRBV5-6 CASSLGQRTTNYGYTF TGTGCCAGCAGCCTAGGACAGCGAACCACTAACTATGGCTACACCTTC
TRBD1 . TRBJ1-6 TRBV5-1 CASGPTGTDNSPLHF TGCGCCAGCGGACCAACCGGGACAGATAATTCACCCCTCCACTTT